This is a list of T cell receptor beta chains from one sample in a study of cytomegalovirus exposure and HLA in healthy donors. The data were produced by immunoSEQ multiplex PCR, yet TCRdb's version contains in-frame clones alone and is incomplete. The sample lists about 160,000 clones; roughly nine tenths were seen once. The sequenced material came from PBMCs. The receptors originated from a man between 18 and 35 years old in good health and CMV-seropositive. The CDR3 runs from the conserved cysteine through the conserved F or W. Each record gives: J gene, V gene, clone size, D gene, CDR3 protein, CDR3 DNA. D genes are given only for firm matches. Where a row states a size, it is once, few, many or the class of an expanded clone; other rows omit it.

TRBJ2-2 | TRBV21-1 | - | - | CASCPSEASGSGAGELFF | TGTGCCAGCTGCCCGTCCGAGGCTAGCGGGAGTGGGGCCGGGGAGCTGTTTTTT
TRBJ2-1 | TRBV7-9 | - | TRBD2 | CASSLAGREMIAPFF | TGTGCCAGCAGCTTAGCAGGGAGGGAAATGATTGCGCCGTTCTTC
TRBJ2-4 | TRBV9 | - | - | CASSVQGLAKNIQYF | TGTGCCAGCAGCGTGCAGGGCTTAGCCAAAAACATTCAGTACTTC
TRBJ1-2 | TRBV7-8 | - | - | CASSLGGNYGYTF | TGTGCCAGCAGCTTAGGCGGTAACTATGGCTACACCTTC
TRBJ2-2 | TRBV4-1 | - | - | CASSQPTGTGELFF | TGCGCCAGCAGCCAACCCACGGGCACCGGGGAGCTGTTTTTT
TRBJ2-7 | TRBV28 | - | - | CASSLMDISSYEQYF | TGTGCCAGCAGTTTAATGGACATATCATCCTACGAGCAGTACTTC
TRBJ2-2 | TRBV6-4 | - | - | CASSADQGTGELFF | TGTGCCAGCAGTGCCGACCAGGGGACCGGGGAGCTGTTTTTT
TRBJ2-7 | TRBV25-1 | - | TRBD1 | CASSAEDRGSYEQYF | TGTGCCAGCAGTGCGGAAGACAGGGGCTCCTACGAGCAGTACTTC
TRBJ2-1 | TRBV5-1 | - | - | CASSQTRDTFYFNEQFF | TGCGCCAGCAGCCAAACCCGGGACACTTTTTACTTCAATGAGCAGTTCTTC
TRBJ1-1 | TRBV6-4 | few | TRBD1 | CASNGRGHTEAFF | TGTGCCAGCAATGGCAGGGGGCACACTGAAGCTTTCTTT
TRBJ2-7 | TRBV6-1 | - | - | CASSAEYEQYF | TGTGCCAGCAGTGCCGAGTACGAGCAGTACTTC
TRBJ2-1 | TRBV5-1 | - | - | CASSSGETYNEQFF | TGCGCCAGCAGCTCGGGGGAAACCTACAATGAGCAGTTCTTC
TRBJ2-3 | TRBV6-1 | once | - | CASSTTGRTDTQYF | TGTGCCAGCAGTACAACAGGGCGCACAGATACGCAGTATTTT
TRBJ2-4 | TRBV15 | - | TRBD1 | CATSRDLGGWDIQYF | TGTGCCACCAGCAGAGATCTAGGGGGCTGGGACATTCAGTACTTC
TRBJ2-1 | TRBV9 | - | TRBD1 | CASSPPGQGTTEQFF | TGTGCCAGCAGCCCTCCGGGACAGGGGACAACTGAGCAGTTCTTC
TRBJ2-2 | TRBV6-1 | - | TRBD1 | CASSEPPGGVGTGELFF | TGTGCCAGCAGTGAGCCCCCAGGGGGCGTAGGCACCGGGGAGCTGTTTTTT
TRBJ2-1 | TRBV13 | - | - | CASSMQGGLTYNEQFF | TGTGCCAGCAGCATGCAGGGGGGACTTACCTACAATGAGCAGTTCTTC
TRBJ2-3 | TRBV28 | - | TRBD2 | CASSLQFLAGGTDTQYF | TGTGCCAGCAGTTTACAATTCCTAGCGGGAGGCACAGATACGCAGTATTTT
TRBJ2-3 | TRBV5-1 | once | TRBD2 | CASSLGGRSTDTQYF | TGCGCCAGCAGCTTGGGCGGGAGAAGCACAGATACGCAGTATTTT
TRBJ1-2 | TRBV6-5 | - | - | CASTSPRGGDYGYTF | TGTGCCAGCACCTCCCCAAGGGGAGGTGACTATGGCTACACCTTC
TRBJ2-5 | TRBV2 | - | TRBD2 | CASSVLEVVTSGRVRETQYF | TGTGCCAGCAGCGTACTCGAGGTTGTGACTAGCGGGAGGGTTAGAGAGACCCAGTACTTC
TRBJ2-3 | TRBV6-1 | - | TRBD2 | CASSSRDYTDTQYF | TGTGCCAGCAGTTCCCGGGACTACACAGATACGCAGTATTTT